Listed here are 25 T cell receptor beta chains from one sample, sequenced in a study of T cell clones after liver transplantation. Clones were sequenced by immunoSEQ multiplex PCR, and TCRdb holds only the in-frame ones, with some missing. The repertoire includes about 75,000 clones, roughly nine tenths of them detected once, and roughly 2.6% sits in the top ten. Sequencing was performed on CD4+ T cells from blood, taken before liver transplant. These receptors all stem from a human donor who received a liver transplant.

The chain links TRBV5-1 to TRBJ2-1, with 8 bases matching TRBD2. The CDR3 is 14 amino acids. V gave up 4 bases and J gave up 8 bases; unmatched junction bases: 8. Germline V gene sequence: CDR1 SGHRS, CDR2 YFSETQ. For the CDR3, the DNA is TGCGCCAGCAGCCGGAGCGGGAGTGAGGATGAGCAGTTCTTC. Translated: CASSRSGSEDEQFF.

The chain combines TRBV28 with TRBJ1-4, with a tentative D call TRBD1 (6 bases). The CDR3 spans 14 residues. Germline V gene data show CDR1 as MDHEN and CDR2 as SYDVKM. Trimming cost V 8 bases and J 5 bases, with 15 bases left between them. The CDR3 DNA reads as TGTGCCAGCTGCGTACGGACAGTGAATGAAAAACTGTTTTTT. The encoded protein is CASCVRTVNEKLFF. Filled out from reference TRBV28 and TRBJ1-4, the complete variable domain reads DVKVTQSSRYLVKRTGEKVFLECVQDMDHENMFWYRQDPGLGLRLIYFSYDVKMKEKGDIPEGYSVSREKKERFSLILESASTNQTSMYLCASCVRTVNEKLFFGSGTQLSVL.

This chain joins TRBV6-5 and TRBJ1-1; 7 nucleotides match TRBD1. Per germline, CDR1 MNHEY and CDR2 SVGAGI. The CDR3 covers 14 residues. V trimming: 6 bases; J trimming: 1 base; junction bases outside the gene matches: 5. CDR3 nucleotide sequence: TGTGCCAGCAGCAAGGGACAGTGGAACACTGAAGCTTTCTTT. Its protein product is CASSKGQWNTEAFF.

The V call is TRBV7-9, the J call TRBJ2-1; TRBD1 might be the D (6 bases). Germline CDR1 reads SEHNR; CDR2 reads FQNEAQ (reference sequence). This CDR3 is built from 15 residues. Trimming took 4 bases from V and 4 from J, leaving 14 bases between them. CDR3 sequence: CASSSYRVAYNEQFF. DNA of the CDR3: TGTGCCAGCAGCTCCTACAGGGTAGCGTACAATGAGCAGTTCTTC.

The rearrangement uses TRBV29-1 and TRBJ2-7, with no clear D. The length of the CDR3 is 13 residues. Trimming shortened V by 4 bases and J by 5 bases, and 15 bases separated the two germline ends. Germline CDR1 and CDR2: SQVTM and ANQGSEA. Here the CDR3 reads CSVGEIKPDEQYF. The CDR3 DNA reads as TGCAGCGTTGGGGAAATAAAACCGGACGAGCAGTACTTC.

V and J are TRBV4-3 and TRBJ2-7; unclear D gene. V was shortened by 1 base and J by 4 bases, with 8 bases between the two germline ends. The CDR3 extends over 13 amino acids. The germline V gene encodes CDR1 LGHNA and CDR2 YSLEER. CDR3: CASSQARSYEQYF. The CDR3 DNA is TGCGCCAGCAGCCAAGCCCGGTCGTACGAGCAGTACTTC.

The chain carries TRBV19 and TRBJ2-5; 10 nucleotides line up with TRBD1. V shed 8 bases, J shed 5 bases, and the junction held 11 bases outside the gene matches. The V gene's germline CDR1 is LNHDA and CDR2 SQIVND (reference sequence). The CDR3 consists of 15 residues. For the CDR3, the DNA is TGTGCCAGTCTAAAACGGACAGGGGGTTCGGAGACCCAGTACTTC. Its protein is CASLKRTGGSETQYF.

The genes are TRBV10-3 and TRBJ2-3, with D uncertain. The germline V and J ends were trimmed by 6 bases and 0 bases, with 16 bases remaining between them. The length of the CDR3 is 16 residues. CDR1 is ENHRY, CDR2 SYGVKD, per germline. CDR3 nucleotides: TGTGCCATCAGCCCCCTGGGCCAAACTAGCACAGATACGCAGTATTTT. It is translated as CAISPLGQTSTDTQYF.

The chain uses TRBV7-9 and TRBJ1-5, with D tentatively TRBD1 (5 bases). Trimming removed 4 bases at V and 4 bases at J, with 5 bases between. The germline CDR1 and CDR2 sequences are SEHNR and FQNEAQ (reference sequence). The CDR3 loop spans 12 amino acids. CDR3 loop: CASSWGNQPQHF. The CDR3 nucleotides are TGTGCCAGCAGCTGGGGGAATCAGCCCCAGCATTTT.

This clone appeared a single time. The CDR3 here is CASSRTVGGSGEQYF. Here the CDR3 DNA reads TGTGCCAGCAGCCGGACAGTGGGAGGTTCGGGTGAGCAGTACTTC. The rearrangement links TRBV11-3 to TRBJ2-7, with D perhaps assigned TRBD1 or TRBD2 (6 bases each). CDR1 SGHNT and CDR2 YENEEA come from the germline V gene. V was shortened by 5 bases and J by 7 bases, with 21 bases between the two germline ends. The CDR3 extends over 15 amino acids.

This clone was seen only once. This sequence joins TRBV12-5 and TRBJ1-2, with D hard to call. Trimming took off 2 bases at V and 4 bases at J, with 20 bases between the two ends. This CDR3 is built from 17 residues. CDR1 is LGHNT, CDR2 FRNRAP, per germline. The CDR3 sequence: CASGLYPLGQVLYGYTF. For the CDR3, the DNA is TGTGCTAGTGGTTTGTACCCCCTCGGGCAGGTCCTCTATGGCTACACCTTC.

The gene calls are TRBV19 and TRBJ1-5, with a weak D call TRBD1 (6 bases). CDR1 and CDR2 from the germline V gene are LNHDA and SQIVND (reference sequence). This CDR3 spans 15 amino acids. V shed 3 bases and J shed 2 bases, with 11 bases lying between them. DNA for the CDR3: TGTGCCAGTAGTATCCGGGGGGCCGGCAATCAGCCCCAGCATTTT. It is translated as CASSIRGAGNQPQHF.

The chain has TRBV9 and TRBJ2-7; D is uncertain. Germline CDR1 reads SGDLS; CDR2 reads YYNGEE. Trimming stripped 4 bases from V and 6 bases from J, with 14 bases between. This CDR3 is built from 13 residues. The CDR3 DNA is TGTGCCAGCAGCAAAGATGGGTTTAGCGAGCAGTACTTC. Protein: CASSKDGFSEQYF.

The V call is TRBV28, the J call TRBJ2-7; the match to TRBD1 covers 12 bases. V dropped 7 bases and J dropped 3; count of bases not matched to a gene: 7. Germline V gene lookup returns CDR1 MDHEN and CDR2 SYDVKM. CDR3 size: 15 residues. As DNA, the CDR3 is TGTGCCAGCACTTCCTGGGACAGGGGGCTCTACGAGCAGTACTTC. It codes for CASTSWDRGLYEQYF.

This clone was counted between two and nine times. The chain recombines TRBV15 with TRBJ2-1; D call uncertain. The CDR3 contains 12 residues. V lost 0 bases, J lost 9 bases, and 6 bases lay in between. Germline CDR1 LNHNV, CDR2 YYDKDF (reference sequence). The CDR3 coding sequence is TGTGCCACCAGCAGAGACTGGGGTGAGCAGTTCTTC. Its protein product is CATSRDWGEQFF.

This rearrangement joins TRBV6-5 to TRBJ2-5; 11 bases fit TRBD2. The CDR3 consists of 15 residues. Looked up from germline, CDR1 is MNHEY and CDR2 is SVGAGI. The V segment lost 5 bases and the J segment 8 bases; nucleotides outside the gene matches: 10. The CDR3 DNA reads TGTGCCAGCAGTCTCGGGACTAGCGGAGGGAGAACCCAGTACTTC. Protein: CASSLGTSGGRTQYF.

The chain recombines TRBV2 with TRBJ2-1; 9 bases agree with TRBD1. The germline V gene has CDR1 SNHLY and CDR2 FYNNEI. Trimming removed 6 bases from V and 7 bases from J; junction bases left unmatched: 10. CDR3 length equals 15 residues. Here the CDR3 DNA reads TGTGCCAGCAGCCTATTCGCCGGGACAGGGAATGAGCAGTTCTTC. Encoded protein: CASSLFAGTGNEQFF.

V usage is TRBV11-3 and J usage is TRBJ2-1; 10 bases are shared with TRBD2. Germline values: CDR1 SGHNT, CDR2 YENEEA. CDR3 length: 16 residues. Unmatched junction bases numbered 6, after V lost 1 base and J lost 6 bases. The CDR3 nucleotides are TGTGCCAGCAGCTTAGCGGGGCTAGCGGGAGTCAATGAGCAGTTCTTC. This sequence encodes CASSLAGLAGVNEQFF.

The chain links TRBV18 to TRBJ1-1, with a possible D match to TRBD1 (5 bases). Germline values: CDR1 KGHSH, CDR2 LQKENI. Trimming left V 3 bases short and J 2 bases short, with 10 bases between. The CDR3 extends over 14 amino acids. CDR3 sequence: CASSPYDSNTEAFF. The CDR3 region has the DNA TGTGCCAGCTCACCCTATGACAGCAACACTGAAGCTTTCTTT.

The chain carries TRBV7-6 and TRBJ2-3; TRBD2 matches 7 bases. CDR1 and CDR2 (germline): SGHVS, FNYEAQ. This CDR3 contains 16 residues. V dropped 5 bases and J dropped 3; count of bases not matched to a gene: 11. The CDR3 is CASSLEGSGETDTQYF. For the CDR3, the DNA is TGTGCCAGCAGCCTAGAGGGGAGCGGGGAAACAGATACGCAGTATTTT.

V gene TRBV12-5 combines with J gene TRBJ2-6; no clear D gene. Trimming shortened V by 5 bases and J by 2 bases, and 13 bases separated the two germline ends. CDR1 is LGHNT and CDR2 is FRNRAP in the germline V gene. The CDR3 loop spans 16 amino acids. In nucleotides, the CDR3 is TGTGCTAGTGGTATCGACTCCTCGGCTGGGGCCAACGTCCTGACTTTC. Amino acids: CASGIDSSAGANVLTF.

The gene calls are TRBV10-2 and TRBJ2-3, with 10 bases matching TRBD2. The CDR3 totals 15 residues. Trimming removed 7 bases from V and 5 bases from J; junction bases left unmatched: 9. CDR1 and CDR2 from the germline V gene are WSHSY and SAAADI. CDR3 in amino acids: CASNYLAGEGDTQYF. Here the CDR3 DNA reads TGCGCCAGCAACTACCTAGCGGGAGAGGGAGATACGCAGTATTTT.

This clone has only one observation. V gene TRBV30 combines with J gene TRBJ2-2, with 7 bases that match TRBD1. The CDR3 has 14 residues. Per germline, CDR1 GTSNPN and CDR2 SVGIG (reference sequence). Trimming removed 3 bases from V and 1 base from J; junction bases left unmatched: 2. The chain's CDR3 is CAWRRTGNTGELFF. The CDR3 DNA reads as TGTGCCTGGAGGAGGACAGGGAACACCGGGGAGCTGTTTTTT.

V gene TRBV7-2 combines with J gene TRBJ2-7; 9 bases line up with TRBD1. V gave up 6 bases and J gave up 2 bases; unmatched junction bases: 8. The length of the CDR3 is 15 residues. Germline CDR1 and CDR2: SGHTA and FQGNSA. CDR3 sequence: CASSPGQGPTYEQYF. The CDR3 coding sequence is TGTGCCAGCAGTCCCGGACAGGGGCCCACCTACGAGCAGTACTTC.

The chain combines TRBV28 with TRBJ1-5; tentative D call: TRBD1 (5 bases). The CDR3 has 14 residues. In germline, CDR1 is MDHEN, CDR2 SYDVKM. Trimming stripped 6 bases from V and 7 bases from J, with 16 bases between. In nucleotides, the CDR3 is TGTGCCAGCAGCAAAAGGGGTTTCCAGCAGCCCCAGCATTTT. Translation: CASSKRGFQQPQHF.